This T cell receptor (beta chain) emerged from a study of T cell clones after liver transplantation. About the research overall: Standard immunosuppression, with no induction, continued until 12-24 months after transplant. Notes on the study in general: Compared with third party-reactive sequences, donor-reactive ones declined more, independent of withdrawal success. The donor-reactive repertoire was only partly measurable in a couple of subjects, lacking donor cells.

Measured with immunoSEQ multiplex PCR; TCRdb has only the in-frame clones, and not every one. Here the sample spans tens of thousands of clones, around 70% being singletons. This clone was picked up many times. Its target is not known. The specimen was CD4+ T cells from blood, collected at the 22-month timepoint. The receptor's source is a human patient who received a liver transplant. Among the T cells, some may be from the graft donor.

DNA of the CDR3: TGTGCCAGCAGTTTAGGTATGGGATATCGAGCTTTCTTT. It specifies CASSLGMGYRAFF. The chain links TRBV27 to TRBJ1-1; D uncertain. V lost 2 bases and J 10 bases, leaving 14 bases between the germline ends. CDR1 MNHEY and CDR2 SMNVEV come from the germline V gene (reference sequence). The CDR3 extends over 13 amino acids.